A single sample is the source of the 13 T cell receptor beta chains below, sequenced in a study of regulatory T cells in long-lasting Graves disease. HTBI primers from iRepertoire and Arm-PCR of CDR3 regions yielded the TCR beta libraries. Each CDR3 protein gets one entry after TCRdb re-called the multiplex PCR reads with MiXCR. Of about 530,000 distinct CDR3 sequences in the sample, 15% to 20% are singletons; the top ten hold 20% to 25%. Indicated time point: newly diagnosed GD, antithyroid drugs for less than 3 months. PBMC-extracted RNA yielded the TCR library. The same sample was also used in a study of T cells in Graves' hyperthyroidism and ophthalmopathy.

The specimen comprised peripheral blood mononuclear cells (PBMCs), sampled at new diagnosis, from a patient treated with antithyroid drugs. The receptors come from a woman aged 35-60 years with Graves disease.

This clonotype was seen at least ten times. The rearrangement joins TRBV6-5 to TRBJ2-3; possibly TRBD2 for D (5 bases). The end of the DNA aligns better with TRBJ2-5, so the J call may be wrong. CDR1 MNHEY and CDR2 SVGAGI come from the germline V gene. The CDR3 sequence is 14 residues long. The CDR3 DNA is TGTGCCAGCAGTTACCGAGCGGTGGTAGAGACCCAGTACTTC. The encoded protein is CASSYRAVVETQYF.

CDR3 region: CASGTSGGDEQFF. The CDR3 DNA is TGTGCCAGCGGGACTAGCGGGGGAGATGAGCAGTTCTTC. This chain connects TRBV10-3 to TRBJ2-1; TRBD2 agrees at 14 bases. Germline V gene sequence: CDR1 ENHRY, CDR2 SYGVKD. The CDR3 consists of 13 residues. Germline trimming cut 10 bases from V and 8 bases from J; bases unmatched to any gene: 4.

This clonotype was seen a handful of times. This sequence joins TRBV5-1 and TRBJ2-5; 8 nucleotides match TRBD2. This CDR3 region has 16 residues. The germline V gene has CDR1 SGHRS and CDR2 YFSETQ. J lost 0 bases, V lost 3 bases, and 7 bases had no gene match. CDR3 amino acids: CASSWDSSGDQETQYF. CDR3 sequence (DNA): TGCGCCAGCAGCTGGGATAGTAGCGGGGACCAAGAGACCCAGTACTTC.

The table lists this clonotype with a few counts. The chain couples TRBV6-1 to TRBJ1-5; D perhaps matches TRBD1 (5 bases). This CDR3 contains 16 residues. Trimming shortened V by 10 bases and J by 2 bases, and 21 bases separated the two germline ends. CDR1 and CDR2 from the germline V gene are MNHNS and SASEGT. The CDR3 sequence: CATLQDKQGGNQPQHF. CDR3 coding DNA: TGTGCCACCCTTCAGGACAAACAAGGGGGCAATCAGCCCCAGCATTTT.

This clonotype was detected only once. CDR3 region: CASSEYSGVSEAFF. As DNA, the CDR3 is TGTGCCAGCAGTGAATATTCAGGGGTCTCTGAAGCTTTCTTT. This sequence joins TRBV6-1 and TRBJ1-1; the D gene is possibly TRBD1 (6 bases). Germline V gene data show CDR1 as MNHNS and CDR2 as SASEGT. This CDR3 has 14 amino acids. The V end was cut by 2 bases, the J end by 6 bases, with 13 bases between.

This clonotype was seen only a few times. The rearrangement uses TRBV11-2 and TRBJ2-3; D assignment may be TRBD1 or TRBD2 (5 bases each). V was clipped by 10 bases and J by 0 bases, with 20 bases between them. Germline CDR1 reads SGHAT; CDR2 reads FQNNGV. This CDR3 has 16 amino acids. The CDR3 here is CATSDPPGTSTDTQYF. As DNA, the CDR3 is TGTGCCACCAGTGATCCCCCCGGGACGAGCACAGATACGCAGTATTTT.

At least ten counts were recorded for this clonotype. The J gene is TRBJ1-2, the V gene TRBV20-1, with D maybe TRBD1 (6 bases). CDR3 length: 12 amino acids. The germline V gene encodes CDR1 DFQATT and CDR2 SNEGSKA (reference sequence). V lost 3 bases and J 4 bases, leaving 9 bases between the germline ends. CDR3 DNA sequence: TGCAGTGCTAGGGCCAGGGGCTATGGCTACACCTTC. Its protein is CSARARGYGYTF.

Only a few counts were recorded for this clonotype. The rearrangement joins TRBV10-3 to TRBJ1-1, with no clear D. The CDR3 spans 14 residues. CDR1 ENHRY and CDR2 SYGVKD come from the germline V gene. The V end lost 0 bases, the J end lost 0 bases, and 5 bases lay between the germline ends. This chain's CDR3 is CAISESMVNTEAFF. The CDR3 DNA sequence: TGTGCCATCAGTGAGTCGATGGTGAACACTGAAGCTTTCTTT.

This clonotype was seen a handful of times. A much larger clone differs from this one at a single base, so this may be a read error. This chain uses TRBV11-2 with TRBJ2-7; either TRBD1 or TRBD2 may supply D (5 bases each). Trimming left V 3 bases short and J 2 bases short, with 11 bases between. Germline V gene lookup returns CDR1 SGHAT and CDR2 FQNNGV. This CDR3 is built from 14 residues. CDR3 DNA: TGTGCCAGCAGCTTTCCGGGACGGGCCTACGAGCAGTACTTC. It encodes CASSFPGRAYEQYF.

The J gene is TRBJ2-2, the V gene TRBV4-2; D is undetermined. The CDR3 is 15 amino acids. Deletions cut 1 base from V and 1 base from J, with 7 bases between. Germline V gives CDR1 LGHNA, CDR2 YNFKEQ. The CDR3 DNA reads as TGTGCCAGCAGCCAAGGGTCCGGGAACACCGGGGAGCTGTTTTTT. It is translated as CASSQGSGNTGELFF.

This clonotype was counted between two and nine times. The chain recombines TRBV6-2 or TRBV6-3 with TRBJ2-1; the match to TRBD2 covers 11 bases. V lost 5 bases and J lost 9; bases outside the gene matches: 12. CDR1 and CDR2 from the germline V gene are MNHEY and SVGEGT. This CDR3 has 16 residues. The CDR3 loop is CASSEARFLAGGEQFF. The CDR3 nucleotides are TGTGCCAGCAGTGAAGCGAGGTTCCTAGCGGGGGGTGAGCAGTTCTTC.

This clonotype showed up many times. This rearrangement joins TRBV6-1 to TRBJ2-1; 8 bases fit TRBD1. The CDR3 runs 16 residues. After removal of 6 bases from V and 7 bases from J, the junction contained 14 bases not matched to a gene. CDR1 MNHNS and CDR2 SASEGT come from the germline V gene. Written as DNA, the CDR3 is TGTGCCAGCAGCCCCGGGGAGGACAGGGCCGTAAATGAGCAGTTCTTC. Translation: CASSPGEDRAVNEQFF.

The count of this clonotype is one. The chain carries TRBV28 and TRBJ1-5, with D possibly matching TRBD1 (6 bases). This CDR3 comprises 13 residues. Trimming took 7 bases from V and 7 from J, leaving 14 bases between them. Germline-derived CDR1 and CDR2 are MDHEN and SYDVKM. The CDR3 DNA reads as TGTGCCAGCATACAGGGAGGTTGGCAGCCCCAGCATTTT. Translation gives CASIQGGWQPQHF.